A selection of T cell receptor beta chains follows, all from one sample in a study of OX40 agonist ivuxolimab in advanced cancers. Here immunoSEQ multiplex PCR was the method, and the copy in TCRdb shows in-frame clones only, minus some. The sample records under 20,000 clones, around 84% being singletons. This specimen was CD4+ or CD8+ T cells sorted from blood, taken in a trial of the OX40 agonist ivuxolimab. Receptors were obtained from an adult with an advanced solid tumor such as melanoma, head and neck, liver or kidney cancer. CDR3s include the opening cysteine and the closing phenylalanine or tryptophan. Fields, in order: D gene, V gene, J gene, clone size, CDR3 protein, CDR3 DNA. D genes are given only for firm matches. A row's size may be missing; if present it is once, few, many or a size class.

.	TRBV2	TRBJ1-6	few	CASSQEDGSPLHF	TGTGCCAGCAGTCAAGAGGACGGTTCACCCCTCCACTTT
.	TRBV27	TRBJ2-7	once	CASSGVMGTGIYEQYF	TGTGCCAGCAGTGGAGTGATGGGGACTGGGATCTACGAGCAGTACTTC
.	TRBV6-1	TRBJ1-3	.	CASSVGEGSGNTIYF	TGTGCCAGCAGTGTGGGAGAAGGATCTGGAAACACCATATATTTT
.	TRBV19	TRBJ1-4	.	CASSPRTALNEKLFF	TGTGCCAGTAGTCCCAGGACAGCCCTTAATGAAAAACTGTTTTTT
.	TRBV7-2	TRBJ2-3	.	CASRATHTDTQYF	TGTGCCAGCAGAGCCACCCACACAGATACGCAGTATTTT
TRBD1	TRBV25-1	TRBJ2-1	.	CASSVAPGQGSRGEQFF	TGTGCCAGCAGTGTTGCTCCGGGACAGGGGTCTCGAGGTGAGCAGTTCTTC
.	TRBV15	TRBJ1-5	.	CATSASTGFGQPQHF	TGTGCCACCAGCGCCTCGACAGGATTTGGCCAGCCCCAGCATTTT
.	TRBV5-6	TRBJ1-2	.	CASSPPGGGYTF	TGTGCCAGCAGCCCTCCCGGGGGTGGCTACACCTTC
TRBD1	TRBV20-1	TRBJ2-1	.	CSATDRAQFF	TGCAGTGCTACGGACAGGGCTCAGTTCTTC
TRBD1	TRBV7-9	TRBJ1-6	once	CASSPTGENSPLHF	TGTGCCAGCAGCCCCACAGGGGAAAATTCACCCCTCCACTTT
.	TRBV18	TRBJ1-1	.	CASSPWSEMNTEAFF	TGTGCCAGCTCCCCGTGGTCGGAAATGAACACTGAAGCTTTCTTT
TRBD1	TRBV5-6	TRBJ1-2	.	CASSLNPTGAANYGYTF	TGTGCCAGCAGCTTAAACCCAACAGGGGCCGCTAACTATGGCTACACCTTC
.	TRBV5-4	TRBJ2-1	.	CASSSSINEQFF	TGTGCCAGCAGTTCTAGTATCAATGAGCAGTTCTTC
.	TRBV2	TRBJ2-5	once	CASSAGTQETQYF	TGTGCCAGCAGTGCCGGGACCCAAGAGACCCAGTACTTC
.	TRBV5-4	TRBJ1-6	.	CASSLDGDSPLHF	TGTGCCAGCAGCTTGGATGGGGATTCACCCCTCCACTTT
TRBD2	TRBV5-1	TRBJ2-7	.	CASASGNEQYF	TGCGCCAGCGCTAGCGGGAACGAGCAGTACTTC
.	TRBV27	TRBJ1-3	.	CASSRGGSSGNTIYF	TGTGCCAGCAGTAGGGGGGGGTCCTCTGGAAACACCATATATTTT
TRBD2	TRBV10-1	TRBJ2-7	.	CASSESPIPGLAGPKAYEQYF	TGCGCCAGCAGTGAGTCCCCGATTCCGGGACTAGCGGGACCGAAGGCCTACGAGCAGTACTTC
.	TRBV5-4	TRBJ2-3	.	CASSIPGTHSTDTQYF	TGTGCCAGCAGCATCCCCGGGACGCATAGCACAGATACGCAGTATTTT
.	TRBV18	TRBJ2-7	.	CASSAGKPYEQYF	TGTGCCAGCTCGGCAGGGAAACCCTACGAGCAGTACTTC
.	TRBV5-1	TRBJ1-2	.	CASSLGQGLYTF	TGCGCCAGCAGCTTGGGGCAGGGACTCTACACCTTC
TRBD1	TRBV10-3	TRBJ2-3	.	CAISEGTASTDTQYF	TGTGCCATCAGTGAGGGGACAGCTAGCACAGATACGCAGTATTTT
.	TRBV7-2	TRBJ1-5	.	CASSLEWGPQHF	TGTGCCAGCAGCTTAGAGTGGGGTCCCCAGCATTTT
.	TRBV11-2	TRBJ2-1	.	CASSLGGGSYNEQFF	TGTGCCAGCAGTTTAGGAGGGGGCTCCTACAATGAGCAGTTCTTC